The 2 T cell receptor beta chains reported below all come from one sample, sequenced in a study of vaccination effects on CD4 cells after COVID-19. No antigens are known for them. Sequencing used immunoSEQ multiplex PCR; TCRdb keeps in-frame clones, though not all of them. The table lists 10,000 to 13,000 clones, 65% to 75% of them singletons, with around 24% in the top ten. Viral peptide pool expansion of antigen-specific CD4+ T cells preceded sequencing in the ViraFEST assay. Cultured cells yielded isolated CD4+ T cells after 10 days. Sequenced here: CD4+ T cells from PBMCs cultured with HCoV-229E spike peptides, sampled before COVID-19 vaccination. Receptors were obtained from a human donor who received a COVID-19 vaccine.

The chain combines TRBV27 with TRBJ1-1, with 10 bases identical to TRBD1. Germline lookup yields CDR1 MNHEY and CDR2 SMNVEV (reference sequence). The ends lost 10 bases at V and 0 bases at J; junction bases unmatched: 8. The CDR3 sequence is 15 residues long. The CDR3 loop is CAMTGTGDMNTEAFF. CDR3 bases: TGTGCCATGACCGGGACAGGGGACATGAACACTGAAGCTTTCTTT.

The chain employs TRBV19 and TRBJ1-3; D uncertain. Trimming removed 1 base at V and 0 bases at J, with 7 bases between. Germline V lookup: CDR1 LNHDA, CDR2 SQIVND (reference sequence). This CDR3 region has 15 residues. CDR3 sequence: CASSIGRLSGNTIYF. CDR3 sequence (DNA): TGTGCCAGTAGTATAGGTCGCCTCTCTGGAAACACCATATATTTT.